The 14 T cell receptor beta chains reported below all come from one sample, sequenced in a study of shared clonotypes between healthy human individuals. It was CD45RO-negative cells, positively selected for CCR7, that made up naive CD8 cells, with terminally differentiated effector memory CD45RA+ cells excluded. Measured with immunoSEQ multiplex PCR; TCRdb has only the in-frame clones, and not every one. The sample lists some 2.1 million clones; 90% to 95% were seen once. What was sequenced was naive CD8+ T cells from PBMCs. These receptors all come from a man younger than 35 in good health. Some clones in this sample may be carry-over from other donors' samples.

The chain has TRBV7-9 and TRBJ2-4; the match to TRBD2 covers 8 bases. CDR1 is SEHNR and CDR2 is FQNEAQ in the germline V gene (reference sequence). V trimming: 4 bases; J trimming: 1 base; junction bases outside the gene matches: 6. The CDR3 spans 16 residues. CDR3 sequence reads: CASSSGTRHAKNIQYF. In nucleotides, the CDR3 is TGTGCCAGCAGCTCCGGGACTAGACACGCCAAAAACATTCAGTACTTC.

The chain joins TRBV7-8 to TRBJ2-2, with D tentatively TRBD2 (5 bases). The ends were cut back, 1 base at V and 8 bases at J, with 17 bases in the middle. CDR3 length: 16 amino acids. Germline V gives CDR1 SGHVS, CDR2 FQNEAQ. CDR3 protein: CASSLVRVGGTGELFF. The CDR3 bases are TGTGCCAGCAGCTTAGTTCGAGTTGGAGGTACAGGGGAGCTGTTTTTT.

The chain links TRBV5-1 to TRBJ1-2, with no clear D. Trimming took off 6 bases at V and 2 bases at J, with 14 bases between the two ends. The CDR3 length is 14 residues. Germline CDR1 is SGHRS and CDR2 is YFSETQ. The CDR3 DNA reads TGCGCCAGCAACCTAGAAGGGTCGAACTATGGCTACACCTTC. Its protein is CASNLEGSNYGYTF.

The V gene is TRBV27, the J gene TRBJ2-7; a possible D gene is TRBD1 (6 bases). CDR1 MNHEY and CDR2 SMNVEV come from the germline V gene (reference sequence). V shed 6 bases and J shed 6 bases, with 21 bases lying between them. The CDR3 covers 15 residues. In DNA form, the CDR3 reads TGTGCCAGCAGCCCTTCGATGACAGGCTCTTCCGAGCAGTACTTC. This sequence encodes CASSPSMTGSSEQYF.

V usage is TRBV7-9 and J usage is TRBJ2-4; 7 nucleotides align to TRBD1. CDR3 size: 18 residues. In germline, CDR1 is SEHNR, CDR2 FQNEAQ (reference sequence). V lost 0 bases, J lost 0 bases, and 8 bases stayed unmatched. Written as DNA, the CDR3 is TGTGCCAGCAGCTTAGCCGGGACAGCGGACCTAGCCAAAAACATTCAGTACTTC. It encodes CASSLAGTADLAKNIQYF.

V and J are TRBV28 and TRBJ2-7; possible D gene TRBD2, 7 bases. Germline CDR1 MDHEN, CDR2 SYDVKM. This CDR3 has 16 amino acids. V lost 5 bases, J lost 2 bases, and 19 bases lay in between. The DNA for the CDR3 is TGTGCCAGCAGTCCCCAAGGGGGGGCGTCTGCCTACGAGCAGTACTTC. Amino acid sequence: CASSPQGGASAYEQYF.

This rearrangement joins TRBV7-9 to TRBJ1-3; 12 bases are a match to TRBD1. After removal of 5 bases from V and 3 bases from J, the junction contained 8 bases not matched to a gene. The CDR3 totals 17 residues. Germline V lookup: CDR1 SEHNR, CDR2 FQNEAQ (reference sequence). CDR3 sequence reads: CASSTTRDRGLGNTIYF. The CDR3 region has the DNA TGTGCCAGCAGCACAACCCGGGACAGGGGGCTTGGAAACACCATATATTTT.

The chain is built from TRBV7-9 and TRBJ2-7; TRBD2 aligns across 7 bases. The V segment lost 2 bases and the J segment 4 bases; nucleotides outside the gene matches: 5. CDR3 length: 14 residues. The germline V gene encodes CDR1 SEHNR and CDR2 FQNEAQ (reference sequence). CDR3 sequence (DNA): TGTGCCAGCAGCTTACGAGAGGGACTATACGAGCAGTACTTC. Its translation is CASSLREGLYEQYF.

On this clone: The same CDR3 can be traced to other DNA sequences in this sample. The rearrangement uses TRBV27 and TRBJ2-1; D perhaps matches TRBD2 (6 bases). Germline CDR1 MNHEY, CDR2 SMNVEV (reference sequence). V was clipped by 3 bases and J by 9 bases, with 9 bases between them. The CDR3 runs to 12 residues. The CDR3 is CASSFIGGEQFF. The CDR3 DNA sequence: TGTGCCAGCAGTTTCATCGGGGGTGAGCAGTTCTTC.

This chain joins TRBV6-6 and TRBJ2-3; D is ambiguous. The CDR3 runs to 13 residues. Trimming shortened V by 2 bases and J by 0 bases, and 3 bases separated the two germline ends. The germline CDR1 and CDR2 sequences are MNHNY and SVGAGI (reference sequence). CDR3 nucleotide sequence: TGTGCCAGCAGTTACACTAGCACAGATACGCAGTATTTT. It yields the protein CASSYTSTDTQYF.

In its sample, this clone was seen once. The chain uses TRBV27 and TRBJ2-7; tentatively, D is TRBD2 (5 bases). The CDR3 runs 16 residues. Germline V gene data show CDR1 as MNHEY and CDR2 as SMNVEV (reference sequence). Trimming removed 5 bases from V and 2 bases from J, with 19 bases in between. The CDR3, as DNA: TGTGCCAGCAGTCCCCGGGGAGCGATAAAAACCTACGAGCAGTACTTC. Its protein is CASSPRGAIKTYEQYF.

The gene calls are TRBV27 and TRBJ2-2; the D is unclear. The CDR3 sequence is 17 residues long. Per germline, CDR1 MNHEY and CDR2 SMNVEV (reference sequence). V was clipped by 2 bases and J by 6 bases, with 19 bases between them. The CDR3, as DNA: TGTGCCAGCAGTTTAGGTGTGGGCGCATATGTCCCCGGGGAGCTGTTTTTT. As protein: CASSLGVGAYVPGELFF.

On this clone itself: The sample holds other DNA sequences that translate to the same CDR3. The chain's CDR3 is CASSLVRTEAFF. The CDR3 bases are TGTGCCAGCAGTTTAGTTCGTACTGAAGCTTTCTTT. The chain links TRBV28 to TRBJ1-1; D not resolved. Germline assignment: CDR1 MDHEN and CDR2 SYDVKM. V lost 2 bases to trimming and J lost 5 bases, with 6 bases between them. This CDR3 region has 12 residues.

CDR3 in DNA: TGTGCCAGCAGTTTAAGGGGACAGATCTACGAGCAGTACTTC. Translated: CASSLRGQIYEQYF. This rearrangement joins TRBV27 to TRBJ2-7; 7 bases match TRBD1. V was clipped by 2 bases and J by 3 bases; unmatched bases: 4. CDR1 and CDR2 (germline): MNHEY, SMNVEV (reference sequence). This CDR3 comprises 14 residues.